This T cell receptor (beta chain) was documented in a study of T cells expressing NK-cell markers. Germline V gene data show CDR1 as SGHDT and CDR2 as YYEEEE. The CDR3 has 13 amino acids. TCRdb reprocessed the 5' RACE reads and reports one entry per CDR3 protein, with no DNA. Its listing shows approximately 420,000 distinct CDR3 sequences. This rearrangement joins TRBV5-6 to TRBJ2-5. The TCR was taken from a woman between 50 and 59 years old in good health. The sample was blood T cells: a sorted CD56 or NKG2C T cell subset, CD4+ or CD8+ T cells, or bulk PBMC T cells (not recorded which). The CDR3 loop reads CASSLSDRETQYF.